This is a list of T cell receptor beta chains from one sample in a study of T cell responses to AZD1222 COVID-19 vaccine. Only in-frame clones appear in the TCRdb table, and some are missing; sequencing was by immunoSEQ multiplex PCR. The sample lists around 120,000 clones; almost 95% were seen once. Sequencing used peripheral blood, obtained 28 days after the second AZD1222 dose. The receptors derive from an adult who received the AZD1222 COVID-19 vaccine. The CDR3 runs from the conserved cysteine through the conserved F or W. The D gene is left open where the match is weak. Clone size is stated in some rows and not others, as once, few, many or a class when expanded.

J | size | D | V | CDR3 | DNA
TRBJ1-3 | - | TRBD1 | TRBV20-1 | CSASSGGGGSGNTIYF | TGCAGTGCTAGTTCAGGAGGGGGCGGCTCTGGAAACACCATATATTTT
TRBJ2-3 | - | - | TRBV3-1/TRBV3-2 | CASSQELGPRPDTQYF | TGTGCCAGCAGCCAAGAGTTGGGGCCCCGGCCAGATACGCAGTATTTT
TRBJ2-3 | - | TRBD2 | TRBV2 | CASGLAGVTDTQYF | TGTGCCAGCGGGCTAGCGGGAGTGACAGATACGCAGTATTTT
TRBJ2-7 | - | TRBD2 | TRBV9 | CASSVGDSGRYEQYF | TGTGCCAGCAGCGTAGGGGATAGCGGGAGATACGAGCAGTACTTC
TRBJ1-5 | - | TRBD1 | TRBV28 | CASSTGGATQPQHF | TGTGCCAGCAGCACAGGGGGCGCGACTCAGCCCCAGCATTTT
TRBJ1-2 | - | TRBD1 | TRBV4-1 | CASSLRQGDYGYTF | TGCGCCAGCAGCTTACGACAGGGAGACTATGGCTACACCTTC
TRBJ2-7 | - | TRBD1 | TRBV7-8 | CASSLAQGPSYEQYF | TGTGCCAGCAGCTTAGCACAGGGGCCCTCCTACGAGCAGTACTTC
TRBJ1-4 | - | - | TRBV3-1/TRBV3-2 | CASSHLQPATNEKLFF | TGTGCCAGCAGCCATTTACAGCCTGCAACTAATGAAAAACTGTTTTTT
TRBJ2-1 | few | TRBD2 | TRBV5-1 | CASSLATSGEYNEQFF | TGCGCCAGCAGCCTTGCGACTAGCGGGGAATACAATGAGCAGTTCTTC
TRBJ2-7 | - | - | TRBV3-1/TRBV3-2 | CASSQVGRGYSSYEQYF | TGTGCCAGCAGCCAAGTAGGTCGGGGGTATAGCTCCTACGAGCAGTACTTC
TRBJ1-2 | once | TRBD1 | TRBV28 | CASSRDRWYGYTF | TGTGCCAGCAGTCGGGACAGATGGTATGGCTACACCTTC
TRBJ2-1 | once | TRBD2 | TRBV7-3 | CASRGTSGDNEQFF | TGTGCCAGCAGGGGGACTAGCGGGGACAATGAGCAGTTCTTC
TRBJ1-1 | - | TRBD1 | TRBV7-9 | CASSLAEGASTEAFF | TGTGCCAGCAGCTTAGCTGAGGGGGCGAGCACTGAAGCTTTCTTT
TRBJ2-2 | - | - | TRBV29-1 | CSVVSGLSTGELFF | TGCAGCGTTGTTAGCGGTCTCTCCACCGGGGAGCTGTTTTTT
TRBJ2-7 | - | - | TRBV6-5 | CASSYPPVYEQYF | TGTGCCAGCAGTTACCCGCCGGTCTACGAGCAGTACTTC
TRBJ2-2 | - | TRBD2 | TRBV7-7 | CASSLRLRLAGESGELFF | TGTGCCAGCAGCCTCCGCCTGAGACTAGCGGGAGAGTCGGGGGAGCTGTTTTTT
TRBJ2-3 | - | - | TRBV27 | CASSTGEVLSRYF | TGTGCCAGCAGTACCGGAGAGGTCCTCTCTAGGTATTTT
TRBJ1-5 | - | - | TRBV2 | CASSGQGGLAQPQHF | TGTGCCAGCAGTGGGCAGGGAGGTTTGGCTCAGCCCCAGCATTTT
TRBJ1-6 | - | - | TRBV6-6 | CASSLRVGGDDDSPLHF | TGTGCCAGCAGTCTACGTGTTGGTGGGGATGACGATTCACCCCTCCACTTT
TRBJ1-5 | - | TRBD1 | TRBV28 | CASTGTDGQPQHF | TGTGCCAGCACGGGGACAGACGGCCAGCCCCAGCATTTT
TRBJ2-3 | once | - | TRBV6-1 | CASSEEGGGTDTQYF | TGTGCCAGCAGTGAAGAGGGCGGGGGCACAGATACGCAGTATTTT
TRBJ2-1 | - | - | TRBV7-2 | CASSAGPYNEQFF | TGTGCCAGCAGCGCAGGCCCCTACAATGAGCAGTTCTTC
TRBJ2-1 | - | TRBD2 | TRBV7-9 | CASSASGSNEQFF | TGTGCCAGCAGCGCTAGCGGGAGCAATGAGCAGTTCTTC
TRBJ2-5 | - | TRBD2 | TRBV7-9 | CASSFGTSGKETQYF | TGTGCCAGCAGCTTCGGGACTAGCGGGAAAGAGACCCAGTACTTC
TRBJ1-2 | - | - | TRBV3-1/TRBV3-2 | CASSQSQEATF | TGTGCCAGCAGCCAATCGCAGGAGGCCACCTTC
TRBJ1-1 | - | - | TRBV28 | CASSPPAVPEAFF | TGTGCCAGCAGTCCTCCCGCCGTCCCTGAAGCTTTCTTT
TRBJ2-7 | - | TRBD2 | TRBV6-1 | CASWTGGPYEQYF | TGTGCCAGCTGGACGGGAGGGCCCTACGAGCAGTACTTC
TRBJ2-3 | - | - | TRBV2 | CASRGTNTDTQYF | TGTGCCAGCAGGGGGACCAACACAGATACGCAGTATTTT
TRBJ2-7 | - | - | TRBV29-1 | CSVALGLREQYF | TGCAGCGTCGCCCTGGGACTCCGGGAGCAGTACTTC
TRBJ1-1 | - | TRBD1 | TRBV28 | CASSLLGTGGTEAFF | TGTGCCAGCAGTTTATTAGGCACAGGGGGGACTGAAGCTTTCTTT
TRBJ2-1 | - | TRBD2 | TRBV19 | CASSLELAGVYYNEQFF | TGTGCCAGTTCGCTAGAACTAGCGGGAGTGTACTACAATGAGCAGTTCTTC
TRBJ2-2 | - | - | TRBV7-3 | CASSSGGWGTGELFF | TGTGCCAGCAGCTCCGGGGGTTGGGGAACCGGGGAGCTGTTTTTT
TRBJ1-2 | - | - | TRBV29-1 | CSVHRDGYTF | TGCAGCGTGCACAGGGATGGCTACACCTTC
TRBJ2-2 | - | TRBD2 | TRBV10-3 | CAIGTSGTGELFF | TGTGCCATCGGGACTAGCGGGACCGGGGAGCTGTTTTTT
TRBJ1-1 | - | - | TRBV28 | CASSSNTEAFF | TGTGCCAGCAGTTCAAACACTGAAGCTTTCTTT
TRBJ1-2 | - | TRBD1 | TRBV11-2 | CASSLDGGQGYYGYTF | TGTGCCAGCAGCTTAGATGGAGGACAGGGCTACTATGGCTACACCTTC
TRBJ2-1 | - | - | TRBV3-1/TRBV3-2 | CASSQLYNEQFF | TGTGCCAGCAGCCAACTCTACAATGAGCAGTTCTTC
TRBJ2-1 | - | TRBD1 | TRBV2 | CASRWDRGTNEQFF | TGTGCCAGCAGGTGGGACAGGGGTACGAATGAGCAGTTCTTC
TRBJ2-5 | - | - | TRBV11-2 | CASSLAGAETQYF | TGTGCCAGCAGCTTAGCGGGAGCGGAGACCCAGTACTTC
TRBJ2-1 | once | - | TRBV7-6 | CASSLGREPSYNEQFF | TGTGCCAGCAGCTTAGGCAGGGAGCCCTCCTACAATGAGCAGTTCTTC
TRBJ1-5 | - | - | TRBV18 | CASSPGIMQTDQPQHF | TGTGCCAGCTCACCCGGAATTATGCAGACCGATCAGCCCCAGCATTTT
TRBJ1-1 | - | - | TRBV9 | CASSLRQWNTEAFF | TGTGCCAGCAGCCTCCGACAGTGGAACACTGAAGCTTTCTTT
TRBJ2-6 | - | - | TRBV10-3 | CAISESGPGANVLTF | TGTGCCATCAGTGAGTCCGGGCCTGGGGCCAACGTCCTGACTTTC
TRBJ2-7 | - | - | TRBV11-3 | CASRLPDRRSYEQYF | TGTGCCAGCAGGCTACCGGACCGACGGTCGTACGAGCAGTACTTC
TRBJ2-3 | - | - | TRBV9 | CASSVRAPHTDTQYF | TGTGCCAGCAGCGTAAGGGCCCCGCATACAGATACGCAGTATTTT
TRBJ2-7 | - | - | TRBV20-1 | CSAGLGFEQYF | TGCAGTGCTGGTCTTGGGTTCGAGCAGTACTTC
TRBJ1-3 | once | - | TRBV10-3 | CAISDLNSGVSGNTIYF | TGTGCCATCAGTGACTTAAATTCAGGGGTATCTGGAAACACCATATATTTT
TRBJ1-2 | - | - | TRBV7-3 | CASSLTGTAYNTNYGYTF | TGTGCCAGCAGCTTAACGGGGACGGCATATAATACTAACTATGGCTACACCTTC
TRBJ2-1 | - | TRBD2 | TRBV3-1/TRBV3-2 | CASSQDPTLAGGINEQFF | TGTGCCAGCAGCCAAGATCCGACCCTAGCGGGAGGCATCAATGAGCAGTTCTTC
TRBJ2-2 | - | - | TRBV9 | CASSVGGGDTGELFF | TGTGCCAGCAGCGTAGGAGGGGGGGACACCGGGGAGCTGTTTTTT
TRBJ1-1 | few | - | TRBV7-3 | CASSSTGLDTEAFF | TGTGCCAGCAGCTCCACAGGGCTAGACACTGAAGCTTTCTTT
TRBJ2-1 | - | - | TRBV28 | CASSGQIYNEQFF | TGTGCCAGCAGTGGACAAATATACAATGAGCAGTTCTTC
TRBJ2-7 | medium-sized | TRBD1 | TRBV5-4 | CASSRDRWGRSYEQYF | TGTGCCAGCAGCCGGGACAGGTGGGGGAGATCCTACGAGCAGTACTTC
TRBJ2-7 | - | - | TRBV4-2 | CASSPGVEQYF | TGTGCCAGCAGCCCGGGTGTCGAGCAGTACTTC